A single sample is the source of the 19 T cell receptor beta chains below, sequenced in a study of cytomegalovirus exposure and HLA in healthy donors. Use of 60 Vbeta and 13 Jbeta primers characterized the PCR. The assay was immunoSEQ multiplex PCR, and TCRdb's table has in-frame clones only and misses some. The sample records 150,000 to 200,000 clones, roughly four fifths being singletons. The sequencing input was PBMCs. These receptors were obtained from a man aged 18-30 years in good health and CMV-seronegative.

This chain uses TRBV27 with TRBJ2-1; D uncertain. Germline V gene data show CDR1 as MNHEY and CDR2 as SMNVEV (reference sequence). Trimming left V 5 bases short and J 0 bases short, with 14 bases between. The length of the CDR3 is 16 residues. CDR3 DNA: TGTGCCAGCAGTCCGAGTTGGTTTGACTCCTACAATGAGCAGTTCTTC. This gives the protein CASSPSWFDSYNEQFF.

This rearrangement joins TRBV15 to TRBJ2-2; tentatively, D is TRBD2 (5 bases). Trimming stripped 0 bases from V and 7 bases from J, with 12 bases between. Germline V gene data show CDR1 as LNHNV and CDR2 as YYDKDF (reference sequence). The CDR3 length is 15 residues. The CDR3: CATSRDGSLDGELFF. DNA of the CDR3: TGTGCCACCAGCAGAGATGGGAGTCTGGACGGGGAGCTGTTTTTT. Based on the CDR3 plus reference TRBV15 and TRBJ2-2, the full variable domain is DAMVIQNPRYQVTQFGKPVTLSCSQTLNHNVMYWYQQKSSQAPKLLFHYYDKDFNNEADTPDNFQSRRPNTSFCFLDIRSPGLGDTAMYLCATSRDGSLDGELFFGEGSRLTVL.

The chain couples TRBV9 to TRBJ2-1; 13 bases are a match to TRBD2. CDR3 length equals 15 residues. V lost 3 bases, J lost 7 bases, and 4 bases stayed unmatched. CDR1 is SGDLS, CDR2 YYNGEE, per germline. The CDR3: CASSDGTSGVNEQFF. The DNA for the CDR3 is TGTGCCAGCAGCGATGGGACTAGCGGGGTTAATGAGCAGTTCTTC.

This clone was seen only a few times. The chain recombines TRBV9 with TRBJ2-3; D is unclear. Looked up from germline, CDR1 is SGDLS and CDR2 is YYNGEE. Deletions cut 0 bases from V and 6 bases from J, with 5 bases between. CDR3 length: 12 amino acids. This CDR3 reads CASSVAVDTQYF. CDR3 in DNA: TGTGCCAGCAGCGTAGCTGTGGATACGCAGTATTTT.

This clone was counted once. The rearrangement uses TRBV19 and TRBJ2-7, with D possibly TRBD1 on 5 matching bases. The CDR3 length is 12 residues. Germline lookup yields CDR1 LNHDA and CDR2 SQIVND (reference sequence). Between the trimmed V and J ends, which lost 3 bases and 6 bases, there was a span of 9 bases. DNA for the CDR3: TGTGCCAGTAGTATGAATGGGGCCGAGCAGTACTTC. It yields the protein CASSMNGAEQYF. Complete variable domain (other parts from reference TRBV19 and TRBJ2-7): DGGITQSPKYLFRKEGQNVTLSCEQNLNHDAMYWYRQDPGQGLRLIYYSQIVNDFQKGDIAEGYSVSREKKESFPLTVTSAQKNPTAFYLCASSMNGAEQYFGPGTRLTVT.

The gene calls are TRBV27 and TRBJ2-3; tentative D call: TRBD2 (5 bases). Germline V gene sequence: CDR1 MNHEY, CDR2 SMNVEV (reference sequence). This CDR3 spans 15 amino acids. Trimming stripped 5 bases from V and 2 bases from J, with 14 bases between. CDR3 residues: CASSQEDPATDTQYF. CDR3 nucleotide sequence: TGTGCCAGCAGTCAGGAGGATCCAGCCACAGATACGCAGTATTTT.

This chain links TRBV28 with TRBJ1-2, with a possible D match to TRBD1 (5 bases). Trimming cost V 5 bases and J 8 bases, with 21 bases left between them. Germline V CDR1 and CDR2: MDHEN, SYDVKM. This CDR3 spans 15 amino acids. The DNA for the CDR3 is TGTGCCAGCAGTCCGGGGGGAGGGTCCCCCAGGGGCTACACCTTC. It is translated as CASSPGGGSPRGYTF.

This clone has only one observation. This chain joins TRBV29-1 and TRBJ2-1; the D gene is possibly TRBD2 (6 bases). This CDR3 has 15 amino acids. Germline V gene lookup returns CDR1 SQVTM and CDR2 ANQGSEA. The V end was cut by 1 base, the J end by 6 bases, with 16 bases between. CDR3 nucleotides: TGCAGCGTTGAAGGTAGTGCAGGGAGGCTCAATGAGCAGTTCTTC. This sequence encodes CSVEGSAGRLNEQFF.

The table lists this clone with a few counts. J is TRBJ2-3 and V is TRBV19, with a possible D match to TRBD2 (5 bases). The CDR3 sequence is 16 residues long. Germline V gives CDR1 LNHDA, CDR2 SQIVND (reference sequence). Trimming stripped 3 bases from V and 1 base from J, with 14 bases between. The CDR3 loop is CASSIIGSGRTDTQYF. The CDR3 region has the DNA TGTGCCAGTAGTATTATCGGCAGCGGACGCACAGATACGCAGTATTTT.

This clone was picked up a small number of times. J is TRBJ2-7 and V is TRBV14, with D perhaps TRBD2 (7 bases). Between the trimmed V and J ends, which lost 1 base and 7 bases, there was a span of 14 bases. CDR1 is SGHDN and CDR2 is FVKESK in the germline V gene. The CDR3 is 14 amino acids. In DNA form, the CDR3 reads TGTGCCAGCAGCCAAGGCGGGGGCCCTTGGGAGCAGTACTTC. It codes for CASSQGGGPWEQYF.

This chain uses TRBV4-1 with TRBJ2-6, with 7 bases lining up with TRBD1. There are 22 residues in the CDR3. Per the germline V gene, CDR1 is MGHRA and CDR2 is YSYEKL. Trimming took 0 bases from V and 1 from J; bases not matched to a gene: 18. CDR3 DNA sequence: TGCGCCAGCAGCCAAGAGGTCCTGCTGCTAAGGGGGCTCAAGTCTGGGGCCAACGTCCTGACTTTC. This sequence encodes CASSQEVLLLRGLKSGANVLTF.

This clone was observed once. The chain uses TRBV5-1 and TRBJ2-3; the D gene is possibly TRBD1 (5 bases). The CDR3 is 14 residues long. V was pared by 5 bases and J by 0 bases, with 10 bases between. Germline V lookup: CDR1 SGHRS, CDR2 YFSETQ. In DNA form, the CDR3 reads TGCGCCAGCAGTCAGGGCGGTAGCACAGATACGCAGTATTTT. This gives the protein CASSQGGSTDTQYF.

CDR3 residues: CASSSTRGVSTDTQYF. The CDR3 region has the DNA TGTGCCAGCAGCTCCACCAGGGGGGTAAGCACAGATACGCAGTATTTT. The J gene is TRBJ2-3, the V gene TRBV5-4; D may be TRBD1 (7 bases). This CDR3 is 16 amino acids long. Looked up from germline, CDR1 is SGHNT and CDR2 is YYREEE (reference sequence). V was trimmed by 3 bases and J by 0 bases, leaving 14 bases between them.

The chain is built from TRBV15 and TRBJ1-6, with D unclear. V lost 3 bases, J lost 3 bases, and 18 bases lay in between. Germline CDR1 and CDR2: LNHNV and YYDKDF (reference sequence). The CDR3 loop spans 18 amino acids. The CDR3 here is CATSSALQPNFYNSPLHF. The CDR3 DNA is TGTGCCACCAGCAGCGCCTTACAGCCGAACTTCTATAATTCACCCCTCCACTTT. Complete variable domain (other parts from reference TRBV15 and TRBJ1-6): DAMVIQNPRYQVTQFGKPVTLSCSQTLNHNVMYWYQQKSSQAPKLLFHYYDKDFNNEADTPDNFQSRRPNTSFCFLDIRSPGLGDTAMYLCATSSALQPNFYNSPLHFGNGTRLTVT.

This chain links TRBV2 with TRBJ2-2; D uncertain. Trimming pared 5 bases from V and 6 bases from J, leaving 10 bases between. The CDR3 contains 13 residues. The V gene's germline CDR1 is SNHLY and CDR2 FYNNEI. The CDR3 loop is CASSIEFPGELFF. CDR3 sequence (DNA): TGTGCCAGCAGTATAGAGTTCCCCGGGGAGCTGTTTTTT.

The rearrangement links TRBV2 to TRBJ1-5, with a weak D call TRBD1 (5 bases). Trimming removed 4 bases from V and 6 bases from J, with 10 bases in between. Germline V gives CDR1 SNHLY, CDR2 FYNNEI. The CDR3 length is 13 residues. CDR3 in DNA: TGTGCCAGCAGTGGGCAGGGAGGTCAGCCCCAGCATTTT. Its translation: CASSGQGGQPQHF.

The CDR3: CAISFSSSRTGGFDGYTF. The DNA for the CDR3 is TGTGCCATCAGTTTCTCATCTTCTCGGACAGGGGGGTTTGATGGCTACACCTTC. The chain couples TRBV10-3 to TRBJ1-2; the match to TRBD1 covers 10 bases. After removal of 5 bases from V and 6 bases from J, the junction contained 18 bases not matched to a gene. This CDR3 contains 18 residues. Per germline, CDR1 ENHRY and CDR2 SYGVKD.

The V and J genes are TRBV7-6 and TRBJ2-3; 14 nucleotides line up with TRBD2. Trimming took 2 bases from V and 2 from J; bases not matched to a gene: 18. Per the germline V gene, CDR1 is SGHVS and CDR2 is FNYEAQ. This CDR3 is built from 22 residues. This CDR3 reads CASSLLPGTSGGAHRPTDTQYF. The CDR3 coding sequence is TGTGCCAGCAGCTTACTCCCCGGGACTAGCGGGGGAGCTCACCGACCCACAGATACGCAGTATTTT.

This clone was seen a handful of times. The gene calls are TRBV11-2 and TRBJ1-1; D unresolved. Trimming pared 2 bases from V and 1 base from J, leaving 11 bases between. Germline values: CDR1 SGHAT, CDR2 FQNNGV. The CDR3 is made up of 15 amino acids. CDR3 sequence reads: CASSLQAQKNTEAFF. The CDR3 DNA follows: TGTGCCAGCAGCTTACAGGCGCAGAAGAACACTGAAGCTTTCTTT.